This is a list of T cell receptor beta chains from one sample in a study of glioma-infiltrating T cells. TCRdb ran MiXCR on the multiplex PCR reads and lists one entry per CDR3 protein. The data contain approximately 190,000 distinct CDR3 sequences, approximately 30% of them singletons. The sample comprised glioma tissue, nonneoplastic brain tissue, or PBMCs (not recorded which). These receptors were taken from a human donor with low-grade glioma or glioblastoma, undergoing nonglioma brain surgery, or in good health (not recorded which). CDR3s include the opening cysteine and the closing phenylalanine or tryptophan. D genes are given only for firm matches. Only some rows state a clone size, as once, few, many or a class for expanded clones.

V gene: TRBV6-1; J gene: TRBJ1-2; clone size: many; D gene: NA; CDR3 DNA: TGTGCCAGCAGTGGCCGGAGTAACTATGGCTACACCTTC; CDR3 protein: CASSGRSNYGYTF
V gene: TRBV7-2; J gene: TRBJ2-1; clone size: NA; D gene: TRBD2; CDR3 DNA: TGTGACAGCAGCCCGACTAGCGGGAGGGCCTTCAATGAGCAGTTCTTC; CDR3 protein: CDSSPTSGRAFNEQFF
V gene: TRBV5-4; J gene: TRBJ1-5; clone size: once; D gene: NA; CDR3 DNA: TGTGCCTATCAGAGGGGAAATCAGCCCCAGCATTTT; CDR3 protein: CAYQRGNQPQHF
V gene: TRBV9; J gene: TRBJ2-7; clone size: few; D gene: NA; CDR3 DNA: TGTGCCAGCAGCGCGGGAGCCCGGGCGGACGAGCAGTACTTC; CDR3 protein: CASSAGARADEQYF
V gene: TRBV12-3/TRBV12-4; J gene: TRBJ1-1; clone size: few; D gene: NA; CDR3 DNA: TGTGCCAGCAGTTTAGGGGGCCCCATGAACACTGAAGCTTTCTTT; CDR3 protein: CASSLGGPMNTEAFF
V gene: TRBV3-1; J gene: TRBJ2-7; clone size: many; D gene: NA; CDR3 DNA: TGTGCCAGCAGCCAAGGAGGACAGCCCTACGAGCAGTACTTC; CDR3 protein: CASSQGGQPYEQYF
V gene: TRBV29-1; J gene: TRBJ1-4; clone size: few; D gene: TRBD1; CDR3 DNA: TGCAGCGTTGTAGGGGACAGAACTAATGAAAAACTGTTTTTT; CDR3 protein: CSVVGDRTNEKLFF
V gene: TRBV20-1; J gene: TRBJ2-7; clone size: many; D gene: TRBD2; CDR3 DNA: TGCAGTGCCAGACCGCCGGGACTATACCCCTCCTACGAGCAGTACTTC; CDR3 protein: CSARPPGLYPSYEQYF
V gene: TRBV11-2; J gene: TRBJ2-7; clone size: NA; D gene: TRBD1; CDR3 DNA: TGTGCCAGCAGCTTAGGGGCCGGGACAGGCTACGAGCAGTACTTC; CDR3 protein: CASSLGAGTGYEQYF
V gene: TRBV6-1; J gene: TRBJ2-3; clone size: many; D gene: NA; CDR3 DNA: TGTGCCAGCACCCTAGCGATATTAAGCACAGATACGCAGTATTTT; CDR3 protein: CASTLAILSTDTQYF
V gene: TRBV3-1; J gene: TRBJ2-1; clone size: many; D gene: TRBD2; CDR3 DNA: TGTGCCAGCAGCCAAGATTGGTCACTAGCGTCGGATGAGCAGTTCTTC; CDR3 protein: CASSQDWSLASDEQFF
V gene: TRBV7-9; J gene: TRBJ2-3; clone size: few; D gene: NA; CDR3 DNA: TGTGCCAGCAGCCCCAGTAAGAGCACAGATACGCAGTATTTT; CDR3 protein: CASSPSKSTDTQYF
V gene: TRBV4-1; J gene: TRBJ2-7; clone size: many; D gene: NA; CDR3 DNA: TGCGCCAGCAGCCAAGGAACCCCAGGACCCACCTACGAGCAGTACTTC; CDR3 protein: CASSQGTPGPTYEQYF
V gene: TRBV6-2/TRBV6-3; J gene: TRBJ2-5; clone size: NA; D gene: NA; CDR3 DNA: TGTGCAAGCAGTTACGGTTTCGAGACCCAGTACTTC; CDR3 protein: CASSYGFETQYF